The 31 T cell receptor beta chains presented below share a single source sample, sequenced in a study of T cells expressing NK-cell markers. TCRdb derives one entry per CDR3 protein from the 5' RACE reads, leaving out DNA. This sample contains some 340,000 distinct CDR3 sequences. The sample consisted of blood T cells: a sorted CD56 or NKG2C T cell subset, CD4+ or CD8+ T cells, or bulk PBMC T cells (not recorded which). Receptors originate from a man aged 18-69 years in good health.

The chain combines TRBV14 with TRBJ2-5. Germline V CDR1 and CDR2: SGHDN, FVKESK. The CDR3 runs to 17 residues. The CDR3 reads CASSQDFLVQTQETQYF.

The chain combines TRBV10-2 with TRBJ2-3; TCRdb outputs TRBD2, but without DNA this stays unchecked. Germline V gene data show CDR1 as WSHSY and CDR2 as SAAADI. The CDR3 runs 14 residues. The CDR3 protein is CASSGQRSTDTQYF.

This rearrangement joins TRBV7-2 to TRBJ2-5. In germline, CDR1 is SGHTA, CDR2 FQGNSA. The CDR3 spans 14 residues. The CDR3 sequence is CASSFGWVGETQYF. The full variable domain, in which reference TRBV7-2 and TRBJ2-5 provide the parts outside the CDR3, is GAGVSQSPSNKVTEKGKDVELRCDPISGHTALYWYRQSLGQGLEFLIYFQGNSAPDKSGLPSDRFSAERTGGSVSTLTIQRTQQEDSAVYLCASSFGWVGETQYFGPGTRLLVL.

This chain connects TRBV12-3 or TRBV12-4 to TRBJ2-7; no DNA is available, so the TRBD1 call from TCRdb remains unchecked. The CDR3 has 15 residues. The CDR3 sequence: CASSLGPPSSYEQYF.

The genes are TRBV5-1 and TRBJ2-2. The CDR3 consists of 14 residues. Germline CDR1 and CDR2: SGHRS and YFSETQ. CDR3: CASSLIEHTGELFF.

V usage is TRBV7-2 and J usage is TRBJ2-7; TCRdb gives TRBD1 as the D gene, but with no DNA this cannot be confirmed. Per the germline V gene, CDR1 is SGHTA and CDR2 is FQGNSA. This CDR3 region has 15 residues. CDR3 sequence reads: CASSLGLNRGGEQYF.

J is TRBJ1-2 and V is TRBV6-1; as DNA is missing, the TRBD1 call by TCRdb cannot be tested. Germline V lookup: CDR1 MNHNS, CDR2 SASEGT. This CDR3 comprises 12 residues. The CDR3 protein is CASSERLSGYTF.

The V gene is TRBV20-1, the J gene TRBJ1-5; TCRdb's assignment of TRBD1 cannot be checked, as there is no DNA. The CDR3 runs to 15 residues. Germline V gene sequence: CDR1 DFQATT, CDR2 SNEGSKA (reference sequence). The CDR3: CSASSWDRASQPQHF.

V gene TRBV28 combines with J gene TRBJ2-7; TCRdb calls TRBD1, which cannot be checked without DNA. There are 15 residues in the CDR3. Germline V gene sequence: CDR1 MDHEN, CDR2 SYDVKM. CDR3 amino acids: CASSPSGQGQYEQYF.

This chain connects TRBV7-8 to TRBJ1-3; absent DNA, TCRdb's TRBD1 call cannot be checked. The CDR3 totals 15 residues. Germline CDR1 reads SGHVS; CDR2 reads FQNEAQ. The CDR3 here is CASRKGTLSGNTIYF.

The chain is built from TRBV5-1 and TRBJ2-5; the D call of TRBD1 rests on TCRdb alone, since no DNA is present to check it. Germline V gene lookup returns CDR1 SGHRS and CDR2 YFSETQ. CDR3 length: 16 residues. CDR3: CASSLAGGPGGETQYF.

The chain joins TRBV5-1 to TRBJ2-4; TCRdb's D call, TRBD1, is unchecked because there is no DNA. Germline V CDR1 and CDR2: SGHRS, YFSETQ. There are 16 residues in the CDR3. CDR3: CASSPLLTGGRNIQYF.

The V gene is TRBV20-1, the J gene TRBJ2-3; TCRdb calls TRBD2, which cannot be checked without DNA. Germline-derived CDR1 and CDR2 are DFQATT and SNEGSKA (reference sequence). The CDR3 consists of 15 residues. CDR3 protein: CSAPGLAGFRDTQYF.

The chain combines TRBV7-8 with TRBJ2-1. The CDR3 totals 14 residues. Germline V gene lookup returns CDR1 SGHVS and CDR2 FQNEAQ. This chain's CDR3 is CASSLTDTYNEQFF.

CDR3 region: CSAPDRPMETQYF. This chain joins TRBV20-1 and TRBJ2-5. This CDR3 spans 13 amino acids. Germline CDR1 reads DFQATT; CDR2 reads SNEGSKA (reference sequence).

This chain joins TRBV6-1 and TRBJ1-6; lacking DNA, the TRBD1 call made by TCRdb goes unchecked. The CDR3 covers 14 residues. Germline CDR1 MNHNS, CDR2 SASEGT. CDR3 region: CAMGGPVDNSPLHF.

This chain connects TRBV2 to TRBJ1-1. CDR1 and CDR2 from the germline V gene are SNHLY and FYNNEI. The CDR3 runs to 14 residues. The CDR3 sequence is CASSPPDRNTEAFF.

CDR3 amino acids: CASSPDRERIYGYTF. The chain carries TRBV6-1 and TRBJ1-2; TCRdb returns TRBD1, unconfirmable since there is no DNA. Germline V gene lookup returns CDR1 MNHNS and CDR2 SASEGT. CDR3 length equals 15 residues.

V and J are TRBV7-6 and TRBJ2-3. The CDR3 extends over 17 amino acids. CDR1 and CDR2 from the germline V gene are SGHVS and FNYEAQ. The CDR3: CASSLGWLRAYTDTQYF.

The J gene is TRBJ1-1, the V gene TRBV7-9; TCRdb indicates TRBD1, and absent DNA this call remains unverified. CDR3 size: 12 residues. Looked up from germline, CDR1 is SEHNR and CDR2 is FQNEAQ (reference sequence). CDR3 loop: CASSTGQGGAFF.

The chain employs TRBV5-1 and TRBJ2-1; the TCRdb call, TRBD1, lacks DNA for checking. Germline V gene data show CDR1 as SGHRS and CDR2 as YFSETQ. The CDR3 contains 13 residues. CDR3 region: CASSLGGGHEQFF.

V is TRBV5-1 and J is TRBJ1-1. CDR3 length: 13 amino acids. Germline lookup yields CDR1 SGHRS and CDR2 YFSETQ. CDR3 protein: CASSLGTAREAFF.

The chain couples TRBV7-9 to TRBJ2-7; TCRdb's assignment of TRBD1 cannot be checked, as there is no DNA. This CDR3 has 15 amino acids. Germline-derived CDR1 and CDR2 are SEHNR and FQNEAQ (reference sequence). CDR3 sequence: CASSHSRDSPYEQYF.

V gene TRBV10-3 combines with J gene TRBJ2-7. Germline V CDR1 and CDR2: ENHRY, SYGVKD. CDR3 length: 14 residues. CDR3 residues: CAISESSDGNEQYF.

The V gene is TRBV3-1, the J gene TRBJ2-7. Germline V gene lookup returns CDR1 LGHDT and CDR2 YNNKEL (reference sequence). The CDR3 spans 14 residues. The chain's CDR3 is CASSQGQISYEQYF.

The V gene is TRBV7-9, the J gene TRBJ2-6; TCRdb's assignment of TRBD1 cannot be checked, as there is no DNA. The CDR3 has 15 amino acids. CDR1 and CDR2 from the germline V gene are SEHNR and FQNEAQ (reference sequence). The CDR3 protein is CASSGSASGANVLTF.

The CDR3 here is CASTAQRLLGANVLTF. The chain employs TRBV12-3 or TRBV12-4 and TRBJ2-6. The CDR3 runs 16 residues.

The J gene is TRBJ2-7, the V gene TRBV5-1. The CDR3 runs 15 residues. The germline CDR1 and CDR2 sequences are SGHRS and YFSETQ. The CDR3 spells CASSFDGGLSYEQYF.

This chain's CDR3 is CASSYYGGNTIYF. This chain links TRBV6-6 with TRBJ1-3. The germline V gene has CDR1 MNHNY and CDR2 SVGAGI (reference sequence). The CDR3 extends over 13 amino acids.

V usage is TRBV10-3 and J usage is TRBJ2-1; there is no DNA to check the TCRdb D call of TRBD1. The CDR3 covers 14 residues. CDR1 ENHRY and CDR2 SYGVKD come from the germline V gene. CDR3 sequence reads: CAISGRDRVNEQFF.

This chain joins TRBV6-1 and TRBJ1-2; TCRdb calls TRBD1, which cannot be checked without DNA. Germline loops: CDR1 MNHNS, CDR2 SASEGT. This CDR3 region has 14 residues. This chain's CDR3 is CASSGVRQGGGYTF.